The rows below give T cell receptor beta chains drawn from one sample of a study of cytomegalovirus exposure and HLA in healthy donors. Sequencing used immunoSEQ multiplex PCR; TCRdb keeps in-frame clones, though not all of them. The sample records about 160,000 clones, roughly three quarters being singletons. Sequencing was done on a sample of PBMCs. These receptors all come from a middle-aged man in good health and CMV-seropositive. CDR3s include the opening cysteine and the closing phenylalanine or tryptophan. The D gene is left open where the match is weak.

j_gene	len	d_gene	v_gene	CDR3aa
TRBJ1-4	12	-	TRBV6-5	CAEGGRDEKLFF
TRBJ2-6	19	TRBD2	TRBV14	CASSQDGGGAWSGANVLTF
TRBJ1-5	17	TRBD1	TRBV4-2	CASSQDGTGGADQPQHF
TRBJ1-3	15	TRBD1	TRBV9	CASSVGQGLGNTIYF
TRBJ1-5	15	-	TRBV2	CASRPDTTLHQPQHF
TRBJ2-1	12	TRBD2	TRBV2	CALLAGAGEQFF
TRBJ1-3	13	-	TRBV5-4	CASSLAGGNTIYF
TRBJ2-5	10	-	TRBV6-1	CATSVGTQYF
TRBJ1-6	14	-	TRBV5-4	CASSLRSGDSPLHF
TRBJ2-2	16	TRBD1	TRBV5-1	CASRSQPQGTTGELFF
TRBJ1-2	13	-	TRBV5-4	CASSPLGGYGYTF
TRBJ2-7	13	-	TRBV27	CASSFRESYEQYF
TRBJ2-3	14	TRBD2	TRBV7-3	CASSLGSGKDTQYF
TRBJ2-3	15	TRBD1	TRBV30	CAWSRGTGQGDTQYF
TRBJ2-7	15	-	TRBV7-8	CASSSPGRGKSEQYF
TRBJ2-7	11	-	TRBV6-5	CASKHYYEQYF
TRBJ1-1	17	-	TRBV7-6	CASSQFVAGAGGTEAFF
TRBJ2-1	14	-	TRBV5-1	CASSLVSGRNEQFF
TRBJ2-5	14	TRBD2	TRBV2	CASMASGRGETQYF
-	13	-	TRBV6-4	CASSKESSYEQYF
TRBJ2-7	11	-	TRBV5-6	CASSLGGEQYF
TRBJ1-6	16	-	TRBV6-1	CASSELLQGTNSPLHF
-	11	-	TRBV28	CASSWDNEQYF
TRBJ2-5	14	TRBD1	TRBV13	CASSPWDSQETQYF
TRBJ1-1	14	-	TRBV4-2	CASRREQSNTEAFF
TRBJ2-1	15	-	TRBV19	CASSILQGTHNEQFF
TRBJ2-7	15	-	TRBV5-1	CASSLGQGIRYEQYF